A selection of T cell receptor beta chains follows, all from one sample in a study of control samples from healthy donors and cancer patients. The protocol was immunoSEQ multiplex PCR, while the TCRdb copy is restricted to in-frame clones and leaves out a portion. Among about 230,000 clones, over 75% were seen once, and the ten largest hold roughly 14%. The source material was PBMCs. These receptors all stem from a woman aged 55 to 70 with lung cancer. Each CDR3 is given with its conserved first and last residue. A D gene is named only where the DNA matches it firmly. The size entry is marked missing in some rows and otherwise reads once, few, many or a size class.

>TRBV5-1|.|TRBD2|TRBJ2-1
CASSATSVTYNEQFF
TGCGCCAGCAGCGCGACTAGCGTCACCTACAATGAGCAGTTCTTC
>TRBV27|.|.|TRBJ2-1
CASSLASGEVVGEQFF
TGTGCCAGCAGTTTAGCATCGGGGGAGGTGGTAGGTGAGCAGTTCTTC
>TRBV5-4|.|.|TRBJ2-1
CASSLSYEQFF
TGTGCCAGCAGCTTAAGCTATGAGCAGTTCTTC
>TRBV2|.|TRBD1|TRBJ2-1
CASSEWDRVFNEQFF
TGTGCCAGCAGTGAATGGGACAGGGTGTTCAATGAGCAGTTCTTC
>TRBV12-3/TRBV12-4|.|TRBD2|TRBJ2-4
CASSYSGVQYF
TGTGCCAGCAGTTATAGCGGGGTTCAGTACTTC
>TRBV12-3/TRBV12-4|.|.|TRBJ2-7
CASSLSTDYEQYF
TGTGCCAGCAGTTTATCGACAGATTACGAGCAGTACTTC
>TRBV5-1|.|TRBD1|TRBJ2-5
CASSGPGQGETQYF
TGCGCCAGCAGCGGCCCGGGACAGGGGGAGACCCAGTACTTC
>TRBV6-6|once|.|TRBJ2-2
CASTRERNTGELFF
TGTGCCAGCACCAGGGAAAGGAACACCGGGGAGCTGTTTTTT
>TRBV3-1/TRBV3-2|.|.|TRBJ2-6
CASMGSSGANVLTF
TGTGCCAGCATGGGGTCCTCTGGGGCCAACGTCCTGACTTTC
>TRBV9|.|TRBD2|TRBJ2-1
CASSVRTSGRYNEQFF
TGTGCCAGCAGCGTTCGGACTAGCGGGAGGTACAATGAGCAGTTCTTC
>TRBV6-5|.|.|TRBJ1-5
CASSYSGGRNQPQHF
TGTGCCAGCAGTTACTCAGGCGGACGAAATCAGCCCCAGCATTTT
>TRBV5-1|.|.|TRBJ2-1
CASRSAVGSSYNEQFF
TGCGCCAGCAGATCGGCGGTAGGGTCCTCCTACAATGAGCAGTTCTTC
>TRBV5-4|.|.|TRBJ2-6
CASSPPGQGPGANVLTF
TGTGCCAGCAGCCCTCCGGGACAAGGGCCTGGGGCCAACGTCCTGACTTTC
>TRBV29-1|.|.|TRBJ2-3
CSVEEGADTQYF
TGCAGCGTTGAAGAGGGGGCAGATACGCAGTATTTT
>TRBV2|.|.|TRBJ1-2
CASSGSYGYTF
TGTGCCAGCAGTGGCAGTTATGGCTACACCTTC
>TRBV7-8|once|.|TRBJ2-3
CASSDLRGFTDTQYF
TGTGCCAGCAGCGACCTCCGGGGTTTCACAGATACGCAGTATTTT
>TRBV2|.|.|TRBJ2-7
CASSEASSQAYEQYF
TGTGCCAGCAGTGAAGCATCGTCCCAGGCATACGAGCAGTACTTC
>TRBV5-6|.|.|TRBJ1-2
CASSWTATNYGYTF
TGTGCCAGCAGCTGGACAGCAACTAACTATGGCTACACCTTC
>TRBV2|.|.|TRBJ1-1
CASSTRGNTEAFF
TGTGCCAGCAGTACCAGGGGAAACACTGAAGCTTTCTTT
>TRBV2|.|TRBD1|TRBJ1-2
CASSETGFTNYGYTF
TGTGCCAGTAGTGAGACAGGGTTTACTAACTATGGCTACACCTTC
>TRBV7-2|.|.|TRBJ2-7
CASSLGVGQPYEQYF
TGTGCCAGCAGCTTAGGAGTCGGGCAGCCCTACGAGCAGTACTTC
>TRBV24-1|.|TRBD2|TRBJ2-3
CATSKRAGGGDTQYF
TGTGCCACCAGTAAAAGAGCGGGAGGGGGAGATACGCAGTATTTT
>TRBV6-2/TRBV6-3|.|.|TRBJ1-1
CASSAQQAGGAEAFF
TGTGCCAGCAGTGCACAACAGGCAGGAGGCGCTGAAGCTTTCTTT
>TRBV6-5|.|.|TRBJ2-5
CASRRGQSYQETQYF
TGTGCCAGCAGACGCGGACAGTCCTACCAAGAGACCCAGTACTTC
>TRBV6-5|.|.|TRBJ1-4
CASSYGLGGSEEKLFF
TGTGCCAGCAGTTACGGTCTAGGAGGGTCGGAAGAAAAACTGTTTTTT
>TRBV7-8|.|TRBD2|TRBJ2-4
CASRVAGGIQYF
TGTGCCAGCAGAGTAGCGGGAGGGATTCAGTACTTC
>TRBV11-1|.|.|TRBJ2-7
CASSFPATAYEQYF
TGTGCCAGCAGCTTCCCAGCGACCGCCTACGAGCAGTACTTC
>TRBV28|.|.|TRBJ1-1
CASSLLMNTEAFF
TGTGCCAGCAGTTTATTGATGAACACTGAAGCTTTCTTT
>TRBV10-1|.|.|TRBJ1-1
CASSPNPPGNAEAFF
TGCGCCAGCAGTCCAAACCCCCCTGGGAACGCTGAAGCTTTCTTT
>TRBV28|once|TRBD1|TRBJ1-2
CASRGQDGDYTF
TGTGCCAGCAGGGGACAGGACGGGGACTACACCTTC
>TRBV11-2|.|.|TRBJ1-2
CASSLNSQGYGYTF
TGTGCCAGCAGCTTAAACAGCCAGGGCTATGGCTACACCTTC
>TRBV9|.|.|TRBJ2-7
CASSVGLADYEQYF
TGTGCCAGCAGCGTGGGCCTCGCCGACTACGAGCAGTACTTC
>TRBV5-1|.|TRBD1|TRBJ1-2
CASSLLTGGDGYTF
TGCGCCAGCAGCTTACTGACAGGGGGTGACGGCTACACCTTC
>TRBV18|.|.|TRBJ2-5
CASSPNPGGETQYF
TGTGCCAGCTCACCAAATCCAGGTGGAGAGACCCAGTACTTC
>TRBV7-9|.|TRBD2|TRBJ2-2
CASSFPSGKPNTGELFF
TGTGCCAGCAGCTTTCCTAGCGGGAAACCGAACACCGGGGAGCTGTTTTTT
>TRBV20-1|.|TRBD1|TRBJ1-5
CSASPGQVASAPQHF
TGCAGTGCTAGTCCGGGACAGGTCGCCTCAGCGCCCCAGCATTTT
>TRBV27|.|.|TRBJ1-1
CASSPGTPNARAFF
TGTGCCAGCAGTCCCGGGACACCTAATGCTCGAGCTTTCTTT
>TRBV11-2|.|.|TRBJ1-5
CASSPAVGRSNQPQHF
TGTGCCAGCAGCCCAGCCGTGGGGAGGTCCAATCAGCCCCAGCATTTT
>TRBV28|.|TRBD1|TRBJ1-5
CASSFLGGENQPQHF
TGTGCCAGCAGTTTTCTAGGGGGCGAGAATCAGCCCCAGCATTTT
>TRBV6-2/TRBV6-3|.|TRBD1|TRBJ1-2
CASSQTGIGYGYTF
TGTGCCAGCAGTCAGACAGGGATCGGCTATGGCTACACCTTC
>TRBV2|.|.|TRBJ1-3
CASSYAENTIYF
TGTGCCAGCAGCTACGCTGAGAACACCATATATTTT
>TRBV6-2/TRBV6-3|few|.|TRBJ2-1
CASSTSSGTLFWGEQFF
TGTGCCAGCAGTACCTCTTCCGGGACTCTGTTTTGGGGTGAGCAGTTCTTC
>TRBV27|.|.|TRBJ1-5
CASSLMAYSNQPQHF
TGTGCCAGCAGTTTGATGGCGTATAGCAATCAGCCCCAGCATTTT
>TRBV6-5|.|.|TRBJ2-7
CASSPSLASEQYF
TGTGCCAGCAGCCCCTCTCTAGCTAGCGAGCAGTACTTC
>TRBV5-1|.|TRBD2|TRBJ2-7
CASSLGLAGDEQYF
TGCGCCAGCAGCTTGGGTCTAGCGGGGGACGAGCAGTACTTC